This T cell receptor beta chain was recorded in a study of CD8 T cells in Susac syndrome. About the study: Treatment status at blood draw for the Susac syndrome patients was therapy-naive, corticosteroids, or intravenous immunoglobulin alone.

The V segment lost 2 bases and the J segment 6 bases; nucleotides outside the gene matches: 9. This CDR3 is built from 15 residues. Germline V gene sequence: CDR1 DFQATT, CDR2 SNEGSKA (reference sequence). Notes on the study in general: Susac-specific public clones were found in total CD8+ and CD8+ TEMRA repertoires, numbering more than 15 and five, respectively.

Details on this clonotype: Its antigen is not identified.

A quantity of about 0.5 to 1 ug RNA underwent reverse transcription using random hexamers. TCRdb re-called the immunoSEQ multiplex PCR reads with MiXCR, one entry per CDR3 protein. Of tens of thousands of distinct CDR3 sequences listed, about 96% are singletons. The V call is TRBV20-1, the J call TRBJ1-5, with 8 bases lining up with TRBD1. This sequence originates from a human donor with Susac syndrome. The sequenced sample was CD8+ T cells from PBMCs. The CDR3 region is CSARWPGGGVQPQHF. The CDR3 DNA sequence: TGCAGTGCTAGATGGCCAGGGGGCGGGGTTCAGCCCCAGCATTTT.